The clone carrying this TCR beta chain was counted many times. The antigen remains undetermined. Per-sample PBMC isolation yielded at least 6.5 million cells. The data were obtained in a study of blood T cells in healthy people across ages. Study findings and constraints: No one knew whether donors had CMV, which possibly confounded expanded clonotype changes. There were more naive CD4+ cells and higher diversity in long-lived donors than in aged donors.

Then a second PCR, running about 6 to 12 cycles, was carried out with a sample-barcoded 5' primer and a J-beta primer mix. TCRdb passed the 5' RACE reads through MiXCR, listing each CDR3 protein once. The repertoire holds approximately 960,000 distinct CDR3 sequences, with almost 30% as singletons. This CDR3 has 12 residues. Deletions cut 4 bases from V and 10 bases from J, with 11 bases between. Per the germline V gene, CDR1 is ENHRY and CDR2 is SYGVKD. This sample also appeared in a second study, on T cells of mothers and their children. This second report adds: Related mother-child pairs showed slightly, non-significantly higher overlap than unrelated pairs.

Sequencing was done on a sample of blood. This receptor was identified in a woman in her forties in good health. This chain joins TRBV10-3 and TRBJ2-4; TRBD1 might be the D (5 bases). The CDR3 loop is CAISGGPGIQYF. CDR3 coding DNA: TGTGCCATCAGTGGGGGCCCAGGGATTCAGTACTTC.